A single sample gave rise to the 24 T cell receptor beta chains below, sequenced in a study of monozygotic twins with inflammatory bowel disease. Reanalyzing the 5' RACE reads, TCRdb keeps one entry per CDR3 protein, without DNA. This sample's clone table lists 330,000 or so distinct CDR3 sequences. Specimen: blood. The source is a human donor with ulcerative colitis or Crohn's disease, or a healthy co-twin of an affected twin (not recorded which).

This chain connects TRBV4-1 to TRBJ2-3; TCRdb's D gene call, TRBD1, goes unchecked for lack of DNA. The germline gives CDR1 MGHRA, CDR2 YSYEKL. The CDR3 is made up of 13 amino acids. The CDR3 protein is CASSQEGPDTQYF.

The rearrangement uses TRBV12-3 or TRBV12-4 and TRBJ1-1; the D gene TCRdb calls, TRBD1, cannot be checked with no DNA. The length of the CDR3 is 14 residues. The CDR3 is CASRPRQMNTEAFF.

The chain uses TRBV6-4 and TRBJ2-3; without DNA, the TCRdb call of TRBD2 cannot be checked. The CDR3 is 19 amino acids. The germline V gene encodes CDR1 MRHNA and CDR2 SNTAGT. CDR3 region: CASSPLISLAGGYTDTQYF.

The chain carries TRBV20-1 and TRBJ1-5; as DNA is missing, the TRBD1 call by TCRdb cannot be tested. Per germline, CDR1 DFQATT and CDR2 SNEGSKA (reference sequence). The CDR3 consists of 14 residues. The CDR3 here is CSASRGERNQPQHF.

The rearrangement uses TRBV29-1 and TRBJ2-3; checking the TCRdb D call of TRBD2 is not possible without DNA. CDR3 length: 15 residues. In germline, CDR1 is SQVTM, CDR2 ANQGSEA. CDR3 sequence reads: CSVAGRDSSTDTQYF.

The chain employs TRBV24-1 and TRBJ2-1; the D call from TCRdb, TRBD1, cannot be confirmed without DNA. The CDR3 spans 14 residues. The germline V gene has CDR1 KGHDR and CDR2 SFDVKD. The CDR3 reads CATTGQGERYEQFF.

The V and J genes are TRBV20-1 and TRBJ2-3; checking the TCRdb D call of TRBD2 is not possible without DNA. Germline V CDR1 and CDR2: DFQATT, SNEGSKA (reference sequence). This CDR3 comprises 14 residues. This CDR3 is CSAVLARNTDTQYF.

V is TRBV29-1 and J is TRBJ2-1; TCRdb returns TRBD2, unconfirmable since there is no DNA. The CDR3 is made up of 14 amino acids. Germline V gene lookup returns CDR1 SQVTM and CDR2 ANQGSEA. The CDR3 loop is CSARLAGRGGEQFF.

The rearrangement links TRBV13 to TRBJ2-3. The CDR3 runs 16 residues. Germline CDR1 is PRHDT and CDR2 is FYEKMQ (reference sequence). The CDR3 region is CASSLGLAASTDTQYF.

The rearrangement joins TRBV27 to TRBJ1-6. Looked up from germline, CDR1 is MNHEY and CDR2 is SMNVEV (reference sequence). This CDR3 has 15 residues. CDR3 amino acids: CASRREEVGNSPLHF.

This chain links TRBV29-1 with TRBJ2-7; checking the TCRdb D call of TRBD2 is not possible without DNA. CDR3 length equals 13 residues. The germline CDR1 and CDR2 sequences are SQVTM and ANQGSEA. The CDR3 sequence is CSVRDSATYEQYF.

The chain is built from TRBV29-1 and TRBJ2-3; no DNA is available, so the TRBD1 call from TCRdb remains unchecked. The CDR3 is made up of 13 amino acids. Germline CDR1 is SQVTM and CDR2 is ANQGSEA. CDR3 region: CSVSPRSTDTQYF.

CDR3 region: CASSLVADYEQYF. The V and J genes are TRBV5-1 and TRBJ2-7. The germline V gene has CDR1 SGHRS and CDR2 YFSETQ. This CDR3 is 13 amino acids long.

This chain uses TRBV7-6 with TRBJ2-1; TCRdb picks TRBD1, but there is no DNA to check that call. The CDR3 has 14 amino acids. Germline-derived CDR1 and CDR2 are SGHVS and FNYEAQ. The CDR3 sequence: CASSSRTVYNEQFF. The complete variable domain, with remaining parts taken from reference TRBV7-6 and TRBJ2-1, reads GAGVSQSPRYKVTKRGQDVALRCDPISGHVSLYWYRQALGQGPEFLTYFNYEAQQDKSGLPNDRFSAERPEGSISTLTIQRTEQRDSAMYRCASSSRTVYNEQFFGPGTRLTVL.

This chain links TRBV10-3 with TRBJ1-2. This CDR3 spans 13 amino acids. Per the germline V gene, CDR1 is ENHRY and CDR2 is SYGVKD. The CDR3 here is CAISEEHVRGYTF.

The chain is built from TRBV6-1 and TRBJ2-1; TCRdb selects TRBD2, and the lack of DNA leaves this call unchecked. The CDR3 runs to 16 residues. Germline CDR1 reads MNHNS; CDR2 reads SASEGT. This CDR3 is CASSSYSGLANNEQFF.

V gene TRBV28 combines with J gene TRBJ2-7; TCRdb outputs TRBD1, but without DNA this stays unchecked. The CDR3 has 13 amino acids. Germline values: CDR1 MDHEN, CDR2 SYDVKM. CDR3 protein: CASSPRDRDEQYF.

The rearrangement uses TRBV19 and TRBJ2-5. Germline V CDR1 and CDR2: LNHDA, SQIVND (reference sequence). There are 13 residues in the CDR3. The CDR3 is CASSISFQETQYF.

The chain links TRBV29-1 to TRBJ2-1; TCRdb's D gene call, TRBD2, goes unchecked for lack of DNA. The V gene's germline CDR1 is SQVTM and CDR2 ANQGSEA. This CDR3 is built from 14 residues. The CDR3 loop is CSVYGLATYNEQFF.

The chain links TRBV4-1 to TRBJ2-1. Germline V gives CDR1 MGHRA, CDR2 YSYEKL. The CDR3 totals 14 residues. CDR3 residues: CASSQETPYNEQFF.

The genes are TRBV7-9 and TRBJ1-2; TCRdb selects TRBD1, and the lack of DNA leaves this call unchecked. Germline-derived CDR1 and CDR2 are SEHNR and FQNEAQ (reference sequence). CDR3 length: 12 residues. The CDR3 here is CASKERGYGYTF.

The J gene is TRBJ1-6, the V gene TRBV30. The CDR3 length is 15 residues. Germline V lookup: CDR1 GTSNPN, CDR2 SVGIG (reference sequence). The CDR3 protein is CAWSVHTAPNSPLHF. Full variable domain (missing parts from reference TRBV30 and TRBJ1-6): SQTIHQWPATLVQPVGSPLSLECTVEGTSNPNLYWYRQAAGRGLQLLFYSVGIGQISSEVPQNLSASRPQDRQFILSSKKLLLSDSGFYLCAWSVHTAPNSPLHFGNGTRLTVT.

The chain carries TRBV4-1 and TRBJ1-4; TCRdb outputs TRBD1, but without DNA this stays unchecked. This CDR3 comprises 16 residues. Germline V lookup: CDR1 MGHRA, CDR2 YSYEKL. CDR3 loop: CASSQETGTTNEKLFF.

The rearrangement joins TRBV7-9 to TRBJ2-1; TCRdb returns TRBD1, unconfirmable since there is no DNA. CDR1 and CDR2 from the germline V gene are SEHNR and FQNEAQ (reference sequence). The CDR3 has 13 residues. This chain's CDR3 is CASSYYRGNEQFF.